A single sample gave rise to the 21 T cell receptor beta chains below, sequenced in a study of blood T cell repertoires in COVID-19. Libraries were prepared by immunoSEQ multiplex PCR; TCRdb keeps only in-frame clonotypes and omits some of them. The data contain about 140,000 clones, about 80% of them singletons. The sequencing sample was made of peripheral blood. Every receptor here comes from a woman in her sixties or seventies with acute or convalescent COVID-19.

In DNA, the CDR3 is TGTGCCAGTACGGTGGAGGGCCCCTACAATGAGCAGTTCTTC. Translating it yields CASTVEGPYNEQFF. The chain recombines TRBV19 with TRBJ2-1; maybe TRBD2 (6 bases). V was cut by 7 bases and J by 2 bases, with 12 bases left in between. The CDR3 has 14 residues. CDR1 is LNHDA, CDR2 SQIVND, per germline (reference sequence).

The genes are TRBV6-5 and TRBJ1-1; tentatively, D is TRBD1 (5 bases). This CDR3 is 13 amino acids long. The germline V gene has CDR1 MNHEY and CDR2 SVGAGI. V lost 10 bases to trimming and J lost 11 bases, with 23 bases between them. CDR3 in DNA: TGTGCCATCTACGGACAAAACCCCGGAATGGCTTTCTTT. Translated, it gives CAIYGQNPGMAFF.

Here the CDR3 reads CASSPRLAGGRQETQYF. As DNA, the CDR3 is TGTGCCAGCAGCCCCAGACTAGCGGGAGGTCGCCAAGAGACCCAGTACTTC. The chain joins TRBV7-8 to TRBJ2-5, with 13 bases that match TRBD2. This CDR3 contains 17 residues. V dropped 5 bases and J dropped 1; count of bases not matched to a gene: 7. CDR1 is SGHVS, CDR2 FQNEAQ, per germline.

This clone was observed a handful of times. The V and J genes are TRBV9 and TRBJ1-6; D perhaps matches TRBD1 (5 bases). The CDR3 is 14 amino acids. With 3 bases removed from V and 5 bases from J, the gap between germline ends came to 9 bases. Germline-derived CDR1 and CDR2 are SGDLS and YYNGEE. The CDR3 is CASSAQGHNSPLHF. The CDR3 coding sequence is TGTGCCAGCAGCGCGCAGGGTCATAATTCACCCCTCCACTTT.

The CDR3 region is CASSRDTGPGYGYTF. CDR3 DNA: TGCGCCAGCAGCCGAGACACAGGGCCTGGCTATGGCTACACCTTC. The chain links TRBV4-3 to TRBJ1-2; weak D call: TRBD1 (6 bases). V was cut by 4 bases and J by 4 bases, with 16 bases left in between. The germline CDR1 and CDR2 sequences are LGHNA and YSLEER. There are 15 residues in the CDR3.

This clone was seen only once. The chain recombines TRBV5-5 with TRBJ2-4; D is unclear. There are 16 residues in the CDR3. CDR1 is SGHKS, CDR2 YYEKEE, per germline (reference sequence). V gave up 4 bases and J gave up 1 base, with 15 bases separating them. CDR3 nucleotide sequence: TGTGCCAGCAGCCTGAGCCTAAATCCGGCCAAAAACATTCAGTACTTC. It is translated as CASSLSLNPAKNIQYF.

The gene calls are TRBV3-1 (or the pseudogene TRBV3-2) and TRBJ1-4; weak D call: TRBD1 (5 bases). Germline V lookup: CDR1 LGHDT, CDR2 YNNKEL (reference sequence). The CDR3 runs to 15 residues. The germline V and J ends were trimmed by 4 bases and 6 bases, with 15 bases remaining between them. The CDR3 nucleotides are TGTGCCAGCAGCCCGGGGGGTACTTTTGATGAAAAACTGTTTTTT. It translates to CASSPGGTFDEKLFF.

This clone was picked up one time. V and J are TRBV9 and TRBJ2-6; D is ambiguous. Trimming took 6 bases from V and 0 from J, leaving 19 bases between them. The CDR3 sequence is 18 residues long. The germline V gene encodes CDR1 SGDLS and CDR2 YYNGEE. In DNA form, the CDR3 reads TGTGCCAGCAACGACCCTGCAGGCGCGACCTCTGGGGCCAACGTCCTGACTTTC. Its translation is CASNDPAGATSGANVLTF.

V gene TRBV9 combines with J gene TRBJ2-1, with TRBD2 matching over 13 bases. Germline-derived CDR1 and CDR2 are SGDLS and YYNGEE. With V trimmed by 4 bases and J by 9 bases, 7 bases remained unmatched. This CDR3 comprises 15 residues. The CDR3 region is CASSTTSGRAIEQFF. CDR3 coding DNA: TGTGCCAGCAGCACAACTAGCGGGAGGGCCATTGAGCAGTTCTTC.

V and J are TRBV28 and TRBJ2-7; TRBD2 agrees at 7 bases. V gave up 8 bases and J gave up 2 bases; unmatched junction bases: 9. This CDR3 is built from 14 residues. Germline V CDR1 and CDR2: MDHEN, SYDVKM. CDR3 protein: CASGRPGGTYEQYF. The DNA for the CDR3 is TGTGCCAGCGGCCGACCGGGAGGTACCTACGAGCAGTACTTC.

The V and J genes are TRBV7-8 and TRBJ2-2, with 9 bases matching TRBD1. Trimming removed 5 bases from V and 6 bases from J; junction bases left unmatched: 7. Germline values: CDR1 SGHVS, CDR2 FQNEAQ. The CDR3 contains 15 residues. The DNA of the CDR3 is TGTGCCAGCAGCCCCCGGACAGGGGTGGCCGGGGAGCTGTTTTTT. Amino acids: CASSPRTGVAGELFF.

This chain uses TRBV6-5 with TRBJ1-1, with TRBD1 matching 7 bases. V lost 0 bases and J lost 2; bases outside the gene matches: 3. The germline gives CDR1 MNHEY, CDR2 SVGAGI. There are 15 residues in the CDR3. The CDR3 bases are TGTGCCAGCAGTTACTCCGGGACAGCAAACACTGAAGCTTTCTTT. It yields the protein CASSYSGTANTEAFF.

This sequence joins TRBV7-8 and TRBJ1-5; 7 bases match TRBD1. The CDR3 is made up of 13 amino acids. The germline gives CDR1 SGHVS, CDR2 FQNEAQ. V gave up 4 bases and J gave up 5 bases; unmatched junction bases: 2. The CDR3 DNA reads TGTGCCAGCAGCTCTGACAGGGATCAGCCCCAGCATTTT. Its translation is CASSSDRDQPQHF.

The V call is TRBV5-1, the J call TRBJ2-2; D unresolved. The V gene's germline CDR1 is SGHRS and CDR2 YFSETQ. The CDR3 covers 14 residues. V was shortened by 0 bases and J by 3 bases, with 6 bases between the two germline ends. The CDR3, as DNA: TGCGCCAGCAGCTTGGCAGGTTACACCGGGGAGCTGTTTTTT. Translating it yields CASSLAGYTGELFF.

The gene calls are TRBV21-1 and TRBJ1-5. TRBV21-1 is a pseudogene locus. The CDR3 is 17 residues long. The CDR3: CASSKALGGKSNQPQHF. As DNA, the CDR3 is TGTGCCAGCAGCAAAGCGCTGGGGGGGAAGAGCAATCAGCCCCAGCATTTT.

The V gene is TRBV5-6, the J gene TRBJ1-2; 10 bases are shared with TRBD1. The CDR3 has 17 residues. CDR1 and CDR2 from the germline V gene are SGHDT and YYEEEE. The V and J ends lost 0 bases and 4 bases, in that order; junction bases with no gene match: 9. CDR3 nucleotide sequence: TGTGCCAGCAGCTTGGCGGGACAGGGGCCCCTTCGCTATGGCTACACCTTC. This sequence encodes CASSLAGQGPLRYGYTF.

This chain connects TRBV28 to TRBJ2-1; 12 positions match TRBD1. Trimming removed 6 bases from V and 6 bases from J; junction bases left unmatched: 6. This CDR3 has 15 amino acids. Per the germline V gene, CDR1 is MDHEN and CDR2 is SYDVKM. The DNA of the CDR3 is TGTGCCAGCAGCCGACCGGGACAGGGGGCCAATGAGCAGTTCTTC. Translation gives CASSRPGQGANEQFF.

In this sample, this clone turned up many times. J is TRBJ1-1 and V is TRBV6-5; D is unresolved. The CDR3 covers 15 residues. Germline CDR1 MNHEY, CDR2 SVGAGI. Trimming removed 2 bases from V and 0 bases from J, with 10 bases in between. Here the CDR3 DNA reads TGTGCCAGCAGTTACGGGGAGAATATGAACACTGAAGCTTTCTTT. Amino acid sequence: CASSYGENMNTEAFF.

V gene TRBV28 combines with J gene TRBJ2-1; TRBD2 matches 9 bases. The CDR3 length is 19 residues. The V gene's germline CDR1 is MDHEN and CDR2 SYDVKM. The trim removed 1 base at V and 4 bases at J, leaving 14 bases unmatched. The CDR3 here is CASSLSGLASAAEYNEQFF. The CDR3 DNA reads TGTGCCAGCAGTTTATCCGGACTAGCGAGCGCGGCCGAATACAATGAGCAGTTCTTC.

The chain joins TRBV6-4 to TRBJ1-2; 8 bases line up with TRBD1. The CDR3 extends over 15 amino acids. CDR1 MRHNA and CDR2 SNTAGT come from the germline V gene. The ends lost 2 bases at V and 4 bases at J; junction bases unmatched: 6. CDR3: CASSDATTGAYGYTF. CDR3 nucleotide sequence: TGTGCCAGCAGTGACGCCACGACAGGGGCCTATGGCTACACCTTC.

The V and J genes are TRBV5-4 and TRBJ2-2, with 9 bases identical to TRBD2. Germline loops: CDR1 SGHNT, CDR2 YYREEE (reference sequence). The CDR3 sequence is 16 residues long. Trimming at V came to 0 bases and at J to 6 bases, leaving 6 bases not matched to a gene. The CDR3 coding sequence is TGTGCCAGCAGCTTGGTATTAGCGGGAGACGCCGGGGAGCTGTTTTTT. It encodes CASSLVLAGDAGELFF.